This T cell receptor beta chain stems from a study of T cell changes during pregnancy in multiple sclerosis. Only in-frame clones appear in the TCRdb table, and some are missing; sequencing was by immunoSEQ multiplex PCR. Found here are roughly 20,000 clones, 75% to 90% of them singletons; the top ten hold about 13%. The receptor was isolated from a female donor in good health, enrolled as a control in a pregnancy study. This specimen consisted of CD8+ T cells from peripheral blood mononuclear cells, obtained in the third trimester of pregnancy.

The CDR3 loop reads CASSFAATANTGELFF. In DNA, the CDR3 is TGTGCCAGCAGCTTTGCCGCTACGGCGAACACCGGGGAGCTGTTTTTT. V and J are TRBV5-6 and TRBJ2-2, with D unclear. The ends were cut back, 2 bases at V and 0 bases at J, with 11 bases in the middle. The CDR3 extends over 16 amino acids. Germline V gene sequence: CDR1 SGHDT, CDR2 YYEEEE. The variable domain in full, completed from reference TRBV5-6 and TRBJ2-2, reads DAGVTQSPTHLIKTRGQQVTLRCSPKSGHDTVSWYQQALGQGPQFIFQYYEEEERQRGNFPDRFSGHQFPNYSSELNVNALLLGDSALYLCASSFAATANTGELFFGEGSRLTVL.